The TCR beta chain under discussion was sequenced for a study of T cell changes during pregnancy in multiple sclerosis. CDR1 ENHRY and CDR2 SYGVKD come from the germline V gene. There are 14 residues in the CDR3. V was clipped by 0 bases and J by 6 bases, with 8 bases between them. The sample holds one count of this clone. Only in-frame clones appear in the TCRdb table, and some are missing; sequencing was by immunoSEQ multiplex PCR. The sample holds under 95,000 clones, approximately 90% seen once. J is TRBJ1-4 and V is TRBV10-3; D remains unclear. The sample was CD4+ T cells from peripheral blood mononuclear cells, taken before pregnancy. This receptor was identified in a female donor with multiple sclerosis, enrolled in a pregnancy study. CDR3 region: CAISESLADEKLFF. CDR3 in DNA: TGTGCCATCAGTGAGTCCCTGGCAGATGAAAAACTGTTTTTT.